This record concerns one T cell receptor beta chain sequence. The data are from a study of blood T cell repertoires in COVID-19. Study-level information: Samples representing acute and convalescent COVID-19 were sourced from the United States, Italy and Spain. PBMCs, B-cell-depleted T cells, or T cells provided the cDNA or gDNA that made up the material.

How the authors handled the data: Estimated nucleated cell counts came from reference gene primer amplification. The repertoire was sequenced with immunoSEQ multiplex PCR; TCRdb's copy has only in-frame clones and lacks some. Clone size and the V and J calls come from that table; the DNA yielded D and trimming. The sample carries roughly 86,000 clones, 91% recorded once. Germline trimming cut 11 bases from V and 3 bases from J; bases unmatched to any gene: 11. The CDR3 is made up of 17 amino acids. J is TRBJ2-2 and V is TRBV23-1, with 14 bases matching TRBD2. TRBV23-1 counts as an open reading frame of uncertain function. Sequenced material: peripheral blood. This receptor was taken from a woman aged 50 to 60 in a cohort sampled during active COVID-19. CDR3 sequence reads: CAGGRLAGGLDTGELFF. CDR3 DNA sequence: TGCGCCGGGGGTAGACTAGCGGGAGGGCTTGACACCGGGGAGCTGTTTTTT.